This TCR beta chain was profiled in a study of T cells in localized non-small cell lung cancer. Produced via immunoSEQ multiplex PCR; TCRdb's table is partial and in-frame only. Of tens of thousands of clones listed, roughly four fifths are singletons. As to this clone: Its antigen is not identified.

Study-level results: Longer overall survival was associated with a higher density of T cells in the blood. Because researchers sequenced only one region of the tumor, heterogeneity is still possible.

This TCR was recovered from a female donor at least 60 years old with stage II squamous cell lung carcinoma. The input for sequencing was peripheral blood, taken before any cancer treatment.

As DNA, the CDR3 is TGTGCCAGCAGCCTTAAACAGGGGGCTGATGGAAACACCATATATTTT. Translated, it gives CASSLKQGADGNTIYF. The rearrangement joins TRBV4-2 to TRBJ1-3; 9 bases match TRBD1. Germline V CDR1 and CDR2: LGHNA, YNFKEQ. After removal of 4 bases from V and 3 bases from J, the junction contained 7 bases not matched to a gene. CDR3 length: 16 amino acids.